The 30 T cell receptor beta chains in this list originate from one sample, sequenced in a study of blood T cells in healthy people across ages. A second PCR, run for roughly 7 to 11 cycles, used a sample-barcoded 5' primer plus a J-beta primer mix. Using its own MiXCR run on the 5' RACE reads, TCRdb lists one record per CDR3 protein. Of around 1,000,000 distinct CDR3 sequences in the sample, under 40% were seen once. What was sequenced was blood. These receptors came from a man between 18 and 29 years old in good health.

This clonotype occurred once. The J gene is TRBJ1-5, the V gene TRBV28, with 7 bases matching TRBD1. CDR3 length: 15 residues. Germline assignment: CDR1 MDHEN and CDR2 SYDVKM. Trimming removed 5 bases from V and 5 bases from J; junction bases left unmatched: 9. The CDR3 reads CASSLDRRGYQPQHF. CDR3 coding DNA: TGTGCCAGCAGTCTGGATCGCAGGGGGTATCAGCCCCAGCATTTT.

The chain joins TRBV9 to TRBJ2-1; D remains ambiguous. Germline V gives CDR1 SGDLS, CDR2 YYNGEE. Trimming pared 0 bases from V and 8 bases from J, leaving 6 bases between. The CDR3 sequence is 12 residues long. CDR3 sequence reads: CASSVGFDEQFF. In DNA, the CDR3 is TGTGCCAGCAGCGTAGGGTTCGATGAGCAGTTCTTC. Full variable domain (rest looked up from reference TRBV9 and TRBJ2-1): DSGVTQTPKHLITATGQRVTLRCSPRSGDLSVYWYQQSLDQGLQFLIQYYNGEERAKGNILERFSAQQFPDLHSELNLSSLELGDSALYFCASSVGFDEQFFGPGTRLTVL.

This clonotype was detected once. The genes are TRBV4-1 and TRBJ1-2; the D is unclear. Per the germline V gene, CDR1 is MGHRA and CDR2 is YSYEKL. V was trimmed by 0 bases and J by 8 bases, leaving 16 bases between them. The CDR3 covers 15 residues. CDR3 loop: CASSQDRVQPSGYTF. The CDR3 DNA follows: TGCGCCAGCAGCCAAGATCGGGTGCAGCCGAGCGGCTACACCTTC.

This clonotype was observed a handful of times. This chain uses TRBV4-1 with TRBJ2-2; 9 nucleotides agree with TRBD1. The CDR3 runs 16 residues. V lost 4 bases, J lost 5 bases, and 8 bases stayed unmatched. Germline CDR1 and CDR2: MGHRA and YSYEKL. The CDR3 sequence: CASSPRDRVYTGELFF. The CDR3 nucleotides are TGCGCCAGCAGCCCGCGGGACAGGGTATATACCGGGGAGCTGTTTTTT.

In DNA form, the CDR3 reads TGCAGTGCTAGAGGGACAGGGGGCGAGTGGGGCTCCTACAATGAGCAGTTCTTC. It translates to CSARGTGGEWGSYNEQFF. The V gene is TRBV20-1, the J gene TRBJ2-1, with 11 bases identical to TRBD1. This CDR3 has 18 residues. V lost 1 base to trimming and J lost 0 bases; unmatched junction nucleotides: 8. Germline values: CDR1 DFQATT, CDR2 SNEGSKA (reference sequence).

The table lists this clonotype with a few counts. The chain couples TRBV7-3 to TRBJ1-1, with D perhaps matching TRBD1 (6 bases). With 7 bases removed from V and 4 bases from J, the gap between germline ends came to 28 bases. Germline-derived CDR1 and CDR2 are SGHTA and FQGTGA. This CDR3 has 18 amino acids. The CDR3 DNA follows: TGTGCCAGCACCCAGAAGCCGAGGGACAACCCAAAGGGCACTGAAGCTTTCTTT. The encoded protein is CASTQKPRDNPKGTEAFF.

The chain combines TRBV3-1 with TRBJ2-5, with TRBD2 identical over 7 bases. The CDR3 covers 14 residues. The J segment lost 7 bases and the V segment lost 1 base, leaving 6 bases of the junction unmatched. The V gene's germline CDR1 is LGHDT and CDR2 YNNKEL (reference sequence). The CDR3 here is CASSQVRASGTQYF. CDR3 in DNA: TGTGCCAGCAGCCAAGTCAGGGCTAGCGGGACCCAGTACTTC.

Points on this clonotype: Germline and junction disagree at one end, which may indicate a read error. The genes are TRBV3-1 and TRBJ1-2; D is unresolved. The CDR3 consists of 14 residues. Germline V gives CDR1 LGHDT, CDR2 YNNKEL (reference sequence). CDR3 nucleotide sequence: TGTGCCAGCAGCCAAGACGTAGCTAACTATGGCTCCACCTTC. The encoded protein is CASSQDVANYGSTF.

This clonotype occurred a few times. V gene TRBV10-3 combines with J gene TRBJ2-3; D is ambiguous. The CDR3 loop spans 14 amino acids. From germline, CDR1 is ENHRY and CDR2 SYGVKD. The germline V and J ends were trimmed by 1 base and 3 bases, with 8 bases remaining between them. The CDR3 here is CAISELIATDTQYF. The CDR3 nucleotides are TGTGCCATCAGTGAGTTAATAGCTACAGATACGCAGTATTTT.

Only a few counts were recorded for this clonotype. The rearrangement links TRBV6-6 to TRBJ1-5, with D tentatively TRBD1 (5 bases). The CDR3 is 16 amino acids. Looked up from germline, CDR1 is MNHNY and CDR2 is SVGAGI (reference sequence). Trimming took off 4 bases at V and 0 bases at J, with 13 bases between the two ends. DNA for the CDR3: TGTGCCAGCAGTTTAGGGGAGAATTATAGCAATCAGCCCCAGCATTTT. It is translated as CASSLGENYSNQPQHF.

V and J are TRBV12-3 or TRBV12-4 and TRBJ2-7; TRBD1 matches at 7 bases. Losses at the gene ends were 3 bases for V and 0 bases for J; bases not matched to a gene: 8. This CDR3 is 16 amino acids long. As DNA, the CDR3 is TGTGCCAGCAGTTTGGGGACACAGGGGAGCTCCTACGAGCAGTACTTC. As protein: CASSLGTQGSSYEQYF.

This clonotype was counted only a few times. V usage is TRBV4-3 and J usage is TRBJ2-3; D unresolved. The CDR3 contains 15 residues. The germline gives CDR1 LGHNA, CDR2 YSLEER. Trimming removed 2 bases at V and 3 bases at J, with 12 bases between. Written as DNA, the CDR3 is TGCGCCAGCAGCCAATCCGCCGGGCGGACAGATACGCAGTATTTT. Translation: CASSQSAGRTDTQYF.

This rearrangement joins TRBV24-1 to TRBJ2-1, with 7 nucleotides matching TRBD1. The junction had 9 bases not matched to a gene; V was cut back by 7 bases and J by 4 bases. The CDR3 contains 15 residues. Germline CDR1 reads KGHDR; CDR2 reads SFDVKD. Written as DNA, the CDR3 is TGTGCCACCAGCCCTAGACAGGGAATATACAATGAGCAGTTCTTC. Residues: CATSPRQGIYNEQFF.

In nucleotides, the CDR3 is TGTGCCACCAATCCAGGGAGGAACTATGGCTACACCTTC. Encoded protein: CATNPGRNYGYTF. The chain uses TRBV24-1 and TRBJ1-2; a possible D gene is TRBD1 (5 bases). Trimming pared 8 bases from V and 2 bases from J, leaving 11 bases between. The CDR3 consists of 13 residues. The germline gives CDR1 KGHDR, CDR2 SFDVKD.

The chain has TRBV20-1 and TRBJ2-1, with D tentatively TRBD2 (6 bases). The CDR3 totals 13 residues. Germline assignment: CDR1 DFQATT and CDR2 SNEGSKA (reference sequence). The V end was cut by 3 bases, the J end by 10 bases, with 16 bases between. CDR3 sequence reads: CSARDYLPYEQFF. For the CDR3, the DNA is TGCAGTGCTAGGGACTATCTTCCCTACGAGCAGTTCTTC.

On this clonotype itself: This could be a read error, since a much larger clone is one nucleotide away. The chain couples TRBV12-3 or TRBV12-4 to TRBJ2-1; D uncertain. The tail of the sequence fits TRBJ2-7 better, so the J call may be wrong. The CDR3 is made up of 12 amino acids. The CDR3 spells CASSYATDEQYF. In nucleotides, the CDR3 is TGTGCCAGCAGCTATGCAACCGACGAGCAGTACTTC.

This chain connects TRBV7-2 to TRBJ2-3; the D gene is possibly TRBD2 (6 bases). This CDR3 comprises 12 residues. CDR1 is SGHTA, CDR2 FQGNSA, per germline. V dropped 8 bases and J dropped 4 bases, with 10 bases sitting between them. The CDR3 is CASQWGADTQYF. CDR3 nucleotides: TGTGCCAGCCAATGGGGGGCAGATACGCAGTATTTT.

The chain joins TRBV3-1 to TRBJ1-2; maybe TRBD1 (5 bases). CDR3 length equals 15 residues. Germline V CDR1 and CDR2: LGHDT, YNNKEL (reference sequence). Trimming cost V 1 base and J 7 bases, with 16 bases left between them. CDR3 in amino acids: CASSQGDGVLGGYTF. Written as DNA, the CDR3 is TGTGCCAGCAGCCAAGGGGACGGGGTCTTGGGTGGCTACACCTTC.

The CDR3 loop is CASSLRRGYYEQYF. CDR3 sequence (DNA): TGTGCCAGCAGCTTAAGACGGGGTTACTACGAGCAGTACTTC. V is TRBV7-2 and J is TRBJ2-7; D is perhaps TRBD2 (5 bases). The germline V gene has CDR1 SGHTA and CDR2 FQGNSA. Deletions cut 2 bases from V and 3 bases from J, with 11 bases between. CDR3 length: 14 residues.

This clonotype was counted a single time. The chain has TRBV7-9 and TRBJ1-1; TRBD1 might be the D (5 bases). The CDR3 contains 16 residues. V gave up 3 bases and J gave up 5 bases, with 19 bases separating them. Germline CDR1 SEHNR, CDR2 FQNEAQ (reference sequence). For the CDR3, the DNA is TGTGCCAGCAGCTTTTTCGGGGGGGGGGTACCTACTGAAGCTTTCTTT. It translates to CASSFFGGGVPTEAFF.

This clonotype was detected a few times. The gene calls are TRBV27 and TRBJ2-7; D may be TRBD2 (7 bases). The germline V and J ends were trimmed by 0 bases and 3 bases, with 21 bases remaining between them. Germline V gene lookup returns CDR1 MNHEY and CDR2 SMNVEV (reference sequence). This CDR3 spans 18 amino acids. The CDR3 region has the DNA TGTGCCAGCAGTTTATCCGGCGGGGGCGCTAGTCGAATCTACGAGCAGTACTTC. Translation gives CASSLSGGGASRIYEQYF.

The chain recombines TRBV9 with TRBJ2-7, with D possibly matching TRBD2 (6 bases). V was cut by 4 bases and J by 7 bases, with 21 bases left in between. The CDR3 contains 15 residues. Germline V gene lookup returns CDR1 SGDLS and CDR2 YYNGEE. DNA of the CDR3: TGTGCCAGCAGCCCCGGGACTTCTCTATACAATGAGCAGTACTTC. This translates into CASSPGTSLYNEQYF.

The rearrangement uses TRBV12-3 or TRBV12-4 and TRBJ1-1; 8 nucleotides line up with TRBD1. V dropped 7 bases and J dropped 3; count of bases not matched to a gene: 4. CDR3 length: 13 amino acids. CDR3 sequence (DNA): TGTGCCAGCACTAAGGGACAGGACACTGAAGCTTTCTTT. Amino acids: CASTKGQDTEAFF.

The chain joins TRBV29-1 to TRBJ2-1; either TRBD1 or TRBD2 may supply D (7 bases each). The CDR3 length is 14 residues. With 2 bases removed from V and 8 bases from J, the gap between germline ends came to 16 bases. CDR1 SQVTM and CDR2 ANQGSEA come from the germline V gene. DNA of the CDR3: TGCAGCGTTGAAATCACAGGGGAGGGGGATGAGCAGTTCTTC. It yields the protein CSVEITGEGDEQFF.

This clonotype has a handful of counts. The chain employs TRBV20-1 and TRBJ1-2; perhaps TRBD1 as D (5 bases). Deletions cut 6 bases from V and 6 bases from J, with 20 bases between. CDR3 length: 14 amino acids. Germline values: CDR1 DFQATT, CDR2 SNEGSKA (reference sequence). The CDR3 DNA reads as TGCAGTGCCCCGAAGGCCAGGGTATCGGATGGCTACACCTTC. It is translated as CSAPKARVSDGYTF.

This clonotype has a handful of counts. The gene calls are TRBV5-1 and TRBJ2-1, with D perhaps given as TRBD1 or TRBD2 (5 bases each). Germline V CDR1 and CDR2: SGHRS, YFSETQ. V was trimmed by 1 base and J by 10 bases, leaving 12 bases between them. The CDR3 totals 13 residues. CDR3 residues: CASSLSWDEEQFF. The CDR3 coding sequence is TGCGCCAGCAGCTTGTCTTGGGACGAAGAGCAGTTCTTC.

This clonotype occurred many times. J is TRBJ1-1 and V is TRBV7-9, with no clear D. Germline V gene data show CDR1 as SEHNR and CDR2 as FQNEAQ (reference sequence). The CDR3 covers 12 residues. Trimming took off 1 base at V and 8 bases at J, with 8 bases between the two ends. CDR3 protein: CASSLVVGEAFF. The DNA of the CDR3 is TGTGCCAGCAGCTTAGTGGTGGGGGAAGCTTTCTTT.

This clonotype was recorded a few times. The J gene is TRBJ1-5, the V gene TRBV9, with TRBD1 identical over 7 bases. Germline trimming cut 0 bases from V and 4 bases from J; bases unmatched to any gene: 4. This CDR3 contains 15 residues. Germline V CDR1 and CDR2: SGDLS, YYNGEE. The CDR3 loop reads CASSVGGDSNQPQHF. As DNA, the CDR3 is TGTGCCAGCAGCGTAGGCGGGGACAGTAATCAGCCCCAGCATTTT.

The gene calls are TRBV6-5 and TRBJ2-2, with 9 nucleotides matching TRBD1. Germline CDR1 and CDR2: MNHEY and SVGAGI. V lost 9 bases, J lost 6 bases, and 8 bases stayed unmatched. CDR3 length: 14 amino acids. The CDR3 protein is CASWTGVRSGELFF. Written as DNA, the CDR3 is TGTGCCAGTTGGACAGGGGTACGGTCCGGGGAGCTGTTTTTT.

CDR3 sequence (DNA): TGCAGCGTTGAAGATCCGTGGGGGGTTGGAAACACCATATATTTT. Its translation: CSVEDPWGVGNTIYF. The rearrangement links TRBV29-1 to TRBJ1-3; TRBD1 might be the D (5 bases). Germline loops: CDR1 SQVTM, CDR2 ANQGSEA. The CDR3 is 15 residues long. Trimming removed 0 bases from V and 3 bases from J, with 12 bases in between. Variable domain in full (rest from reference TRBV29-1 and TRBJ1-3): SAVISQKPSRDICQRGTSLTIQCQVDSQVTMMFWYRQQPGQSLTLIATANQGSEATYESGFVIDKFPISRPNLTFSTLTVSNMSPEDSSIYLCSVEDPWGVGNTIYFGEGSWLTVV.